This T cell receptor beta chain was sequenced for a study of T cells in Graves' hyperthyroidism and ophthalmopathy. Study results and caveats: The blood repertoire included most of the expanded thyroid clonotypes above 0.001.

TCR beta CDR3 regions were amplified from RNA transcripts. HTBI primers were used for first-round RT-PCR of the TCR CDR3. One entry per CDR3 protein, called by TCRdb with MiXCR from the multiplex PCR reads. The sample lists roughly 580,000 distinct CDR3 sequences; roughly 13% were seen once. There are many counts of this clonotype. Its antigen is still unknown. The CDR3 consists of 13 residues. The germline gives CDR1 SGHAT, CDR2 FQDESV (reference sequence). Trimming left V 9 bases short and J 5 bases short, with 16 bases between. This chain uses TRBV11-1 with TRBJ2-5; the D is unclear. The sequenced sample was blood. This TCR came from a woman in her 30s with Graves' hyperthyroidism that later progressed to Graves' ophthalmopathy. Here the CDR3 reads CASGQWTLETQYF. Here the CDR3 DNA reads TGTGCCAGTGGGCAGTGGACCCTTGAGACCCAGTACTTC.